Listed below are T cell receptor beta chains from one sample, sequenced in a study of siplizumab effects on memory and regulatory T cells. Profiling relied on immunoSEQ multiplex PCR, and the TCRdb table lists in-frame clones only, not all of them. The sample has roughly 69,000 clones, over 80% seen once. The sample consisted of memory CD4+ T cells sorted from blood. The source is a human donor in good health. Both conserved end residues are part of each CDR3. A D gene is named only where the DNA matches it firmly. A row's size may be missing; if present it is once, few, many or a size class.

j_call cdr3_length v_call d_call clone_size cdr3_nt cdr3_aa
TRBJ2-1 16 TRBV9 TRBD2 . TGTGCCAGCAGTGGGCGGGGGGCCAGCTCCTACAATGAGCAGTTCTTC CASSGRGASSYNEQFF
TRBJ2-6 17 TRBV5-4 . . TGTGCCAACTCAGGGCGGGGCGGAGGTTCTGGGGCCAACGTCCTGACTTTC CANSGRGGGSGANVLTF
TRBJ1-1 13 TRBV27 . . TGTGCCAGCAGGGGTTGGGGGGTGACTGAAGCTTTCTTT CASRGWGVTEAFF
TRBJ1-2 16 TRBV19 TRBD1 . TGTGCCAGTAAGCTCGAGGGTTCCGGGACAGGGCACATCTACACCTTC CASKLEGSGTGHIYTF
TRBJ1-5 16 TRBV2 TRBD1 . TGTGCCAGCAGTGAAGCGACCGGGACAGGGAATCAGCCCCAGCATTTT CASSEATGTGNQPQHF
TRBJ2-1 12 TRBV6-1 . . TGTGCCAGCAGTGAATTGAGGCCCCCACTGTTCTTC CASSELRPPLFF
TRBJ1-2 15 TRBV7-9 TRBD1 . TGTGCCAGCAGCTACGGGACAGGGGGCCGCTATGGCTACACCTTC CASSYGTGGRYGYTF
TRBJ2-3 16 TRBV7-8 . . TGTGCCAGCAGCCAAGAGGGCGGGCTAGCTGTTGATACGCAGTATTTT CASSQEGGLAVDTQYF
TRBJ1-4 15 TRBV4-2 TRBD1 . TGTGCCAGCAGCCTTTCGGGGACAGGGACTGAAAAACTGTTTTTT CASSLSGTGTEKLFF
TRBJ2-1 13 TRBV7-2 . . TGTGCCAGCAGCGTACAGGGTGGGAATGAGCAGTTCTTC CASSVQGGNEQFF
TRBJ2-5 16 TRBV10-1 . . TGCGCCAGCAGTGAGTCCCCGGTAGCGGCACAAGAGACCCAGTACTTC CASSESPVAAQETQYF
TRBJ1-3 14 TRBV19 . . TGTGCCAGTAGTAGACCCCAGGGGATCTCAACCATATATTTT CASSRPQGISTIYF
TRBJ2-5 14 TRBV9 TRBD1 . TGTGCCAGCAGTCGAGGACAGGGGGGAGAGACCCAGTACTTC CASSRGQGGETQYF
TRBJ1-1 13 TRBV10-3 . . TGTGCCATCAGTGAGCCACAGACCCGAAAAGCTTTCTTT CAISEPQTRKAFF
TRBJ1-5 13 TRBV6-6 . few TGTGCCAGCAGGGTGTTGATGGATCAGCCCCAGCATTTT CASRVLMDQPQHF
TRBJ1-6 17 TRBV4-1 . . TGCGCCAGCAGCCAAGATCCCATAGGTCTATATAATTCACCCCTCCACTTT CASSQDPIGLYNSPLHF
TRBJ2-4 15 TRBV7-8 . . TGTGCCAGCAGCCGACGTGGGGGGCTGGGAAACATTCAGTACTTC CASSRRGGLGNIQYF
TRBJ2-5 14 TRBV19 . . TGTGCCAGTAGTATAGGGACAGAACAAGAGACCCAGTACTTC CASSIGTEQETQYF
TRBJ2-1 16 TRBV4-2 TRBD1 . TGTGCCAGCAGCCAAGATGGGACAGGTTCCTACAATGAGCAGTTCTTC CASSQDGTGSYNEQFF
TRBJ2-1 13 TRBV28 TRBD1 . TGTGCCAGCAGACCCGACAGGGCGGATGAGCAGTTCTTC CASRPDRADEQFF
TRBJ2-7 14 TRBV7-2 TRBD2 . TGTGCCAGCAGCCCCTTGACTAGCGTGTACGAGCAGTACTTC CASSPLTSVYEQYF
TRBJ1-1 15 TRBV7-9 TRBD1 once TGTGCCAGCAGCGGGCAGACAGGGGGCATCACTGAAGCTTTCTTT CASSGQTGGITEAFF
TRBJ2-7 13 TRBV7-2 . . TGTGCCAGCAGCTTAGGAAGGAACTACGAGCAGTACTTC CASSLGRNYEQYF
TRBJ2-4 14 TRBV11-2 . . TGTGCCAGCAGCGCCCTTGCGGGCAAAAACATTCAGTACTTC CASSALAGKNIQYF
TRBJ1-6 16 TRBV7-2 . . TGTGCCAGCTACACGGGAGGGGGCTCCTATAATTCACCCCTCCACTTT CASYTGGGSYNSPLHF
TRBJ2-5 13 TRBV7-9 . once TGTGCCAGCAGCTTATCTGGGATCGAGACCCAGTACTTC CASSLSGIETQYF
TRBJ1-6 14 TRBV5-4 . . TGTGCCAGCAGCTTGGGTAGGGGAGGTTCACCCCTCCACTTT CASSLGRGGSPLHF
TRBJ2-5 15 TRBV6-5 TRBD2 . TGTGCCAGCACCCCTTCCCGGGGGGGAAAAGAGACCCAGTACTTC CASTPSRGGKETQYF
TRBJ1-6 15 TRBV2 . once TGTGCCAGCACCCCCCCCGGGGCCTATAATTCACCCCTCCACTTT CASTPPGAYNSPLHF
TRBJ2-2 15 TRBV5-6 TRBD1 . TGTGCCAGCAGCTCCGGGACAGGGGCAGCCGGGGAGCTGTTTTTT CASSSGTGAAGELFF
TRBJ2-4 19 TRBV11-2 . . TGTGCCAGCAGCTTAGAGAGAGCCTCGGGTTTTCCAGAGAAAAACATTCAGTACTTC CASSLERASGFPEKNIQYF
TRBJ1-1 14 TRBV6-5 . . TGTGCCAGCAGTTCCACAAGGGGGAACACTGAAGCTTTCTTT CASSSTRGNTEAFF
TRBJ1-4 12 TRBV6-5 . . TGTGCCAGCAGAAAGGGTGGTGAAAAACTGTTTTTT CASRKGGEKLFF
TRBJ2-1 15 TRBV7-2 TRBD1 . TGTGCCAGCAGATTGACAGGGAGCTCCTACAATGAGCAGTTCTTC CASRLTGSSYNEQFF
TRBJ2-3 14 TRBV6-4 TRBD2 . TGTGCCAGCAGCTTAGCGGGAAGGGAAGATACGCAGTATTTT CASSLAGREDTQYF
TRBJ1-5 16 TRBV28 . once TGTGCCAGCAGTGTCCTCGGTTCTGGGGGCGGTCAGCCCCAGCATTTT CASSVLGSGGGQPQHF
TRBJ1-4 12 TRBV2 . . TGTGCCAGCAGTGAAACTGATGAAAAACTGTTTTTT CASSETDEKLFF
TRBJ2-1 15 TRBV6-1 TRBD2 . TGTGCCAGTGGTATGTGGCTAGCGGGAGCCGATGAGCAGTTCTTC CASGMWLAGADEQFF
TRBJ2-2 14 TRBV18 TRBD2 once TGTGCCAGCTCAGTGACTAGCGGGACCGGGGAGCTGTTTTTT CASSVTSGTGELFF
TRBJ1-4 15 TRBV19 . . TGTGCCAGTAGAGACCAGGGTTGGGGAGATGAAAAACTGTTTTTT CASRDQGWGDEKLFF
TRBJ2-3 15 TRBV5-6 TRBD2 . TGTGCCAGCAGCTTGAAGGGCGGGGGGACAGATACGCAGTATTTT CASSLKGGGTDTQYF
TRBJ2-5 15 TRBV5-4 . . TGTGCCAGCAGCCCCTCGGGGGATTTCCAAGAGACCCAGTACTTC CASSPSGDFQETQYF
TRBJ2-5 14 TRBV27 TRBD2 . TGTGCCAGCAGTGAGAACGGGAGGCCGAGGACCCAGTACTTC CASSENGRPRTQYF
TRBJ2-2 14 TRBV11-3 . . TGTGCCAGCAGCCCCAGACACCTTCCCGGGGAGCTGTTTTTT CASSPRHLPGELFF
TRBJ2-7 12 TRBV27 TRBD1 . TGTGCCAGCAGTCGACAGGGCACGGAGCAGTACTTC CASSRQGTEQYF
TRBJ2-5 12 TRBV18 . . TGTGCCAGCTCACCACGGATAGAGACCCAGTACTTC CASSPRIETQYF
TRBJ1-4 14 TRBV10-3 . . TGTGCCATCAGGCAAGGGGGGACTAATGAAAAACTGTTTTTT CAIRQGGTNEKLFF
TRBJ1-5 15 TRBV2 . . TGTGCCAGCAGTGCGGGGACGAACATTAATCAGCCCCAGCATTTT CASSAGTNINQPQHF
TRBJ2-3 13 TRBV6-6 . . TGTGCCAGCAGGGGGACTAGCACAGATACGCAGTATTTT CASRGTSTDTQYF
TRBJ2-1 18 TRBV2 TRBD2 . TGTGCCAGCAGTGGGAGGACTAGCGGGAGTCCCATGTACAATGAGCAGTTCTTC CASSGRTSGSPMYNEQFF
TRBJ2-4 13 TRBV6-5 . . TGTGCCAGCAGTTGGGACCCGGGGAACATTCAGTACTTC CASSWDPGNIQYF
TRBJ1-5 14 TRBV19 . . TGTGCCAGTAACCGGTGGGGGGGTGAGCAGCCCCAGCATTTT CASNRWGGEQPQHF
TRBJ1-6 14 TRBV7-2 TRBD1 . TGTGCCAGCAGTCCAGACAGGGGTTGGGGACCCCTCCACTTT CASSPDRGWGPLHF
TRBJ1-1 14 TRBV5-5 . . TGTGCCAGCAGTACGACGGGGTGGTCTGATAAAGCTTTCTTT CASSTTGWSDKAFF